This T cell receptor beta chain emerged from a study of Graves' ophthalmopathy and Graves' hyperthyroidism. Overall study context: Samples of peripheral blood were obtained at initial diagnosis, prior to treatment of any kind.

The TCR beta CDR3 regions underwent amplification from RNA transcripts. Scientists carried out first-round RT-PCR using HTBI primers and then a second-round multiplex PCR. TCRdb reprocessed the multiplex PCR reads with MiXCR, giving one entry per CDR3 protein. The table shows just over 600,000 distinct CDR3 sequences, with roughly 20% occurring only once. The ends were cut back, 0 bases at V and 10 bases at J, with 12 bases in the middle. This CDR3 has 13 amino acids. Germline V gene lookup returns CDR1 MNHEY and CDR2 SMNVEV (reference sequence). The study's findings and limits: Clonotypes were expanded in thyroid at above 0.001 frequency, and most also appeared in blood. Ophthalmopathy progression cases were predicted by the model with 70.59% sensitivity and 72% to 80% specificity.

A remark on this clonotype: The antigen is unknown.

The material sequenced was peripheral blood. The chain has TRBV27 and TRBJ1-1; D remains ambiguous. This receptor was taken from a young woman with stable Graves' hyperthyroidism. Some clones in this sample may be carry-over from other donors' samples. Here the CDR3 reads CASSLSTREGAFF. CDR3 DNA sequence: TGTGCCAGCAGTTTATCCACGCGCGAGGGAGCTTTCTTT.